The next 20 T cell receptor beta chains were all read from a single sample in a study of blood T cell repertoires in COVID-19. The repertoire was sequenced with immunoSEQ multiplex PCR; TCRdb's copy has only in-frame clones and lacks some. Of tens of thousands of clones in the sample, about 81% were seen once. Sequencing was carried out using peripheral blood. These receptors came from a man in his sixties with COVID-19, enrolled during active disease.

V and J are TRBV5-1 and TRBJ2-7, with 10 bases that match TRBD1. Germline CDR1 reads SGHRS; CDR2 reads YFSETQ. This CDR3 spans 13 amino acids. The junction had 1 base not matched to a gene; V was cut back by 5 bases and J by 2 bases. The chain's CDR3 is CASRTGGAYEQYF. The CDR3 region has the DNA TGCGCCAGCAGGACAGGGGGCGCCTACGAGCAGTACTTC.

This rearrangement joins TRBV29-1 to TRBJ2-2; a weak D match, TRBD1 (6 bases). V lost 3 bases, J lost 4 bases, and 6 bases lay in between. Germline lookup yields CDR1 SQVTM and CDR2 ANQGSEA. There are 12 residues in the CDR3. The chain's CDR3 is CSVDRGTGELFF. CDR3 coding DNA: TGCAGCGTTGACAGGGGCACCGGGGAGCTGTTTTTT.

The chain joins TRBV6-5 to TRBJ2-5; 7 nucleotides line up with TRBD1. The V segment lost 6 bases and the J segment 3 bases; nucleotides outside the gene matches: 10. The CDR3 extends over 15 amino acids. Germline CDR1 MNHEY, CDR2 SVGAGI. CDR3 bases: TGTGCCAGCAGCTCCGGGACAGAGGGGGAAGAGACCCAGTACTTC. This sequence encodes CASSSGTEGEETQYF.

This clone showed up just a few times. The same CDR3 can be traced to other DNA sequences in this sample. The DNA of the CDR3 is TGTGCCAGCAGTCCAGGGGGAGATACGCAGTATTTT. Amino acid sequence: CASSPGGDTQYF. The V and J genes are TRBV12-3 or TRBV12-4 and TRBJ2-3; 7 bases fit TRBD1. This CDR3 is 12 amino acids long. V shed 5 bases, J shed 5 bases, and the junction held 1 base outside the gene matches.

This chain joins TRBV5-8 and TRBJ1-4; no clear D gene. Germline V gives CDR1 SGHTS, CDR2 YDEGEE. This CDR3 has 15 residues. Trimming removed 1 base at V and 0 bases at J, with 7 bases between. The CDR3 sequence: CASSLSVATNEKLFF. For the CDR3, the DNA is TGTGCCAGCAGCTTGTCTGTTGCAACTAATGAAAAACTGTTTTTT.

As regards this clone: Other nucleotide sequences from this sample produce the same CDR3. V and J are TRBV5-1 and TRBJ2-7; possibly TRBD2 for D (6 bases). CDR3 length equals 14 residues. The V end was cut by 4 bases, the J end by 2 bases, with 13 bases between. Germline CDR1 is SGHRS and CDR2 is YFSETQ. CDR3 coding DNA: TGCGCCAGCAGCGGGACTCCTGACGCCTACGAGCAGTACTTC. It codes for CASSGTPDAYEQYF.

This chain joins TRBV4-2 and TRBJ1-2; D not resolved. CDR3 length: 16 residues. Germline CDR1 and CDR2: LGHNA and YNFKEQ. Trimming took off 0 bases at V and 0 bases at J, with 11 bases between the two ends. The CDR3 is CASSQDTFQSNYGYTF. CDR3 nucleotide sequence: TGTGCCAGCAGCCAAGATACGTTCCAGTCTAACTATGGCTACACCTTC.

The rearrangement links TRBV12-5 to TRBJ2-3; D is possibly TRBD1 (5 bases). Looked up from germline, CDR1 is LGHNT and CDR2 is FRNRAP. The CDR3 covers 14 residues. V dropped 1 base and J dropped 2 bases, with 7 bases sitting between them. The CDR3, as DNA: TGTGCTAGTGGTTTGGACAGGACCACAGATACGCAGTATTTT. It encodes CASGLDRTTDTQYF.

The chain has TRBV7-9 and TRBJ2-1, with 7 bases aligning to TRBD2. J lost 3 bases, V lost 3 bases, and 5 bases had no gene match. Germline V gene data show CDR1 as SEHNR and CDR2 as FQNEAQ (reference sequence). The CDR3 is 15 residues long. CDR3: CASSFSGEGYNEQFF. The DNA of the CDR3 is TGTGCCAGCAGCTTTTCGGGGGAGGGCTACAATGAGCAGTTCTTC.

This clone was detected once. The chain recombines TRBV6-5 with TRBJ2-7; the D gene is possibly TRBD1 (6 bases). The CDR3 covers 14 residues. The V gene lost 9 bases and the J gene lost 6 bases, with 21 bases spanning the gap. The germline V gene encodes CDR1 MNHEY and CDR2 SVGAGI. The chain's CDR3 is CASLLGAGSAEQYF. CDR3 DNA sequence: TGTGCCAGTTTGCTGGGGGCAGGGAGTGCCGAGCAGTACTTC.

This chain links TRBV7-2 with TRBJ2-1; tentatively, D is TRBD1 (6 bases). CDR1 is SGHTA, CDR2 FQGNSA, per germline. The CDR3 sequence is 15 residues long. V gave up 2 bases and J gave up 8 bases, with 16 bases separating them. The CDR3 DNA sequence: TGTGCCAGCAGCTTAAGTGTTCAGGGGATGTATGAGCAGTTCTTC. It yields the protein CASSLSVQGMYEQFF.

The CDR3 loop is CASSHDPGQGSYEQYF. The CDR3 bases are TGTGCCAGCAGCCATGATCCGGGACAGGGGTCTTACGAGCAGTACTTC. The chain links TRBV13 to TRBJ2-7, with TRBD1 identical over 10 bases. The V gene's germline CDR1 is PRHDT and CDR2 FYEKMQ (reference sequence). The J segment lost 4 bases and the V segment lost 5 bases, leaving 11 bases of the junction unmatched. CDR3 length equals 16 residues. The whole variable domain, remainder taken from reference TRBV13 and TRBJ2-7, is AAGVIQSPRHLIKEKRETATLKCYPIPRHDTVYWYQQGPGQDPQFLISFYEKMQSDKGSIPDRFSAQQFSDYHSELNMSSLELGDSALYFCASSHDPGQGSYEQYFGPGTRLTVT.

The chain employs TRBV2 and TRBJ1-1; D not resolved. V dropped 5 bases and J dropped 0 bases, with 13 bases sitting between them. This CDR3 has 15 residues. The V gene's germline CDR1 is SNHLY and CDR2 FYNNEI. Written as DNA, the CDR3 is TGTGCCAGCAGTTATTTGGAGCTCATGAACACTGAAGCTTTCTTT. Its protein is CASSYLELMNTEAFF.

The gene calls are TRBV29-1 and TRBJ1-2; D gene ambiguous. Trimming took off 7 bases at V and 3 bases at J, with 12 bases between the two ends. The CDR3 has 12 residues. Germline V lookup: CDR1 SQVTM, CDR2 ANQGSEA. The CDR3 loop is CSALLEDYGYTF. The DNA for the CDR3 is TGCAGCGCCCTCTTAGAAGACTATGGCTACACCTTC.

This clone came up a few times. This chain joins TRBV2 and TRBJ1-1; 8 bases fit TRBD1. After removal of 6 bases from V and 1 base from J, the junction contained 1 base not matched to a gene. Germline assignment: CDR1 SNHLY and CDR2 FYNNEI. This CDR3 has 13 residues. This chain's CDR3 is CASSDRGNTEAFF. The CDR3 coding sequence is TGTGCCAGCAGCGACAGGGGGAACACTGAAGCTTTCTTT. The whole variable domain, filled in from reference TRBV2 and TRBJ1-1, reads EPEVTQTPSHQVTQMGQEVILRCVPISNHLYFYWYRQILGQKVEFLVSFYNNEISEKSEIFDDQFSVERPDGSNFTLKIRSTKLEDSAMYFCASSDRGNTEAFFGQGTRLTVV.

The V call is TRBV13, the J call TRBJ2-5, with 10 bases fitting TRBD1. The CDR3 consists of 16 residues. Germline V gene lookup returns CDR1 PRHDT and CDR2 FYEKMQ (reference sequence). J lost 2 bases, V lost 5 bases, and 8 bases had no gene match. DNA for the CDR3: TGTGCCAGCAGCCGGGGACGGGACAGGGGACAAGAGACCCAGTACTTC. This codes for CASSRGRDRGQETQYF. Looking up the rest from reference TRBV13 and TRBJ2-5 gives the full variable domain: AAGVIQSPRHLIKEKRETATLKCYPIPRHDTVYWYQQGPGQDPQFLISFYEKMQSDKGSIPDRFSAQQFSDYHSELNMSSLELGDSALYFCASSRGRDRGQETQYFGPGTRLLVL.

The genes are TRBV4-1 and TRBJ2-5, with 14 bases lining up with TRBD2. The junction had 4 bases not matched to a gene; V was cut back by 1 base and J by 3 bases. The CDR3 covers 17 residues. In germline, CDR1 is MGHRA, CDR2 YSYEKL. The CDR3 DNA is TGCGCCAGCAGCCAAGGGCTGGGACTAGCGGGAGAAGAGACCCAGTACTTC. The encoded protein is CASSQGLGLAGEETQYF.

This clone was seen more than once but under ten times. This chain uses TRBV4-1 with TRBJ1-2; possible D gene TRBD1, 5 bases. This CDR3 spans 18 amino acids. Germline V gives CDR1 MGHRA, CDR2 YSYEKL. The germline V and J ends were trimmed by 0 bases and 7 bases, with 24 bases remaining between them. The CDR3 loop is CASSQDLTSGGRASGYTF. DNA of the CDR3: TGCGCCAGCAGCCAAGATCTGACGTCGGGGGGTCGGGCTAGTGGCTACACCTTC.

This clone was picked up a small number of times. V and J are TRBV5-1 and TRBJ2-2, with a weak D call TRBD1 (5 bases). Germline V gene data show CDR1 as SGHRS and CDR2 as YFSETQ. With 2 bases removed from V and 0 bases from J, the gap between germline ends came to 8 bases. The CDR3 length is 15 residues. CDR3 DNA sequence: TGCGCCAGCAGCTTCGAGACAGCGAACACCGGGGAGCTGTTTTTT. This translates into CASSFETANTGELFF.

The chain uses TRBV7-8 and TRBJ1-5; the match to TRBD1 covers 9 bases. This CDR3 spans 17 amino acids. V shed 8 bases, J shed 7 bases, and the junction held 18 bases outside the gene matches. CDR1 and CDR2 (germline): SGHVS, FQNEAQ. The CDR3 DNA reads TGTGCCAGCTCCGGACGGGACAGGGATGGAGTGGGGCAGCCCCAGCATTTT. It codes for CASSGRDRDGVGQPQHF.